A single T cell receptor (beta chain) is shown here with its context. Antigen specificity is unknown. A much larger clone differs by one base, so this may be a read error. MiXCR was run by TCRdb on the multiplex PCR reads, yielding one entry per CDR3 protein. The sample carries 20,000 or so distinct CDR3 sequences, over 40% recorded once. These data belong to a study of breast tumors, draining lymph nodes, adjacent tissues. Study-wide findings and caveats: Tumor repertoires ranked between lymph nodes and nontumor tissue in diversity, with V and J gene preferences. That most tumor T cells come from lymph nodes remained unproven. Compared with basal-like, luminal-like tumors shared significantly more repertoire with nontumor tissue.

The CDR3 spans 15 residues. The germline CDR1 and CDR2 sequences are ENHRY and SYGVKD. V trimming: 8 bases; J trimming: 7 bases; junction bases outside the gene matches: 16. The rearrangement links TRBV10-3 to TRBJ1-1; TRBD1 matches at 7 bases. The TCR comes from a female donor with breast cancer. Some clones in this sample may be carry-over from other donors' samples. The sample taken for sequencing was breast tumor tissue. The CDR3 DNA sequence: TGTGCCATCGGGGCCTCGACAGGGCCTCTGAGTGAAGCTTTCTTT. As protein: CAIGASTGPLSEAFF.